Described below is a single T cell receptor beta chain sequence and its context. Its antigen is as yet unknown. The Oncomine TCR Beta short-read assay sequenced DNA from cultured CD4+ T cells. TCRdb fed the PCR reads into MiXCR, producing one record per CDR3 protein. The data hold about 11,000 distinct CDR3 sequences, with roughly 46% observed a single time. This specimen comes from a study of vaccination and CD4 T cells after COVID-19. Study as a whole: Overlapping peptides covering the spike proteins of SARS-CoV-2, HCoV-NL63, HCoV-OC43 and HCoV-229E were added to stimulate cells.

Findings and caveats of the study: Convalescent patients displayed a median about 90% of reactive clones emerging only post-vaccination.

The treatment here: approximately nine-day PBMC culture with coronavirus spike peptide pools or control peptides (ViraFEST assay). The CDR3 has 14 residues. CDR1 and CDR2 (germline): SGHRS, YFSETQ. V shed 7 bases and J shed 0 bases, with 13 bases lying between them. The TCR sequence derives from a human donor who had recovered from COVID-19. Source material: CD4+ T cells from blood, cultured in vitro. The rearrangement links TRBV5-1 to TRBJ1-1; D is possibly TRBD1 (6 bases). CDR3 coding DNA: TGCGCCAGCGGATTACAGGGAATGAACACTGAAGCTTTCTTT. It yields the protein CASGLQGMNTEAFF.